These T cell receptor beta chains were read from a single sample in a study of multiple sclerosis patients with progressive multifocal leukoencephalopathy. Assay: immunoSEQ multiplex PCR; the TCRdb copy retains only in-frame clones and omits some. The data contain 29,000 or so clones, roughly 91% of them singletons. The source was PBMCs, collected from a patient treated with natalizumab. The receptor source for this set is a human donor with multiple sclerosis. Both conserved end residues are part of each CDR3. The D gene is left open where the match is weak. For some rows the clone size is stated as once, few or many, or as a class when expanded; others skip it.

V gene	J gene	clone size	D gene	CDR3 protein	CDR3 DNA
TRBV28	TRBJ2-5	-	-	CASSVTEQYF	TGTGCCAGCAGCGTCACAGAGCAGTACTTC
TRBV4-3	TRBJ2-3	-	-	CASSPEGTDVHPTDTQYF	TGCGCCAGCAGCCCCGAGGGGACGGATGTTCATCCCACAGATACGCAGTATTTT
TRBV7-9	TRBJ1-6	-	-	CASSLGTLSSPLHF	TGTGCCAGCAGCTTAGGGACCTTAAGTTCACCCCTCCACTTT
TRBV18	TRBJ1-1	-	-	CASSRSAGTLNTEAFF	TGTGCCAGCTCACGGTCCGCGGGAACCTTGAACACTGAAGCTTTCTTT
TRBV19	TRBJ1-5	-	TRBD1	CASSLYRGQPQHF	TGTGCCAGTAGTCTTTACAGGGGCCAGCCCCAGCATTTT
TRBV9	TRBJ1-1	-	-	CASSAQWNTEAFF	TGTGCCAGCAGCGCTCAGTGGAACACTGAAGCTTTCTTT
TRBV28	TRBJ1-1	-	TRBD1	CASSLIQGGTEAFF	TGTGCCAGCAGCCTAATCCAGGGGGGCACTGAAGCTTTCTTT
TRBV5-6	TRBJ1-1	-	-	CASSPGSYGRGTLEAFF	TGTGCCAGCAGCCCCGGATCTTATGGGAGGGGGACCCTTGAAGCTTTCTTT
TRBV7-2	TRBJ2-2	-	TRBD1	CASSSQGVEAGELFF	TGTGCCAGCAGCTCGCAGGGGGTGGAAGCCGGGGAGCTGTTTTTT
TRBV6-1	TRBJ2-1	once	-	CASSQSPGPYNEQFF	TGTGCCAGCAGTCAGAGCCCGGGTCCTTACAATGAGCAGTTCTTC
TRBV7-6	TRBJ1-1	-	-	CASSTTELDNTEAFF	TGTGCCAGCAGCACGACAGAACTTGACAACACTGAAGCTTTCTTT
TRBV18	TRBJ1-5	-	-	CASSPPFSKGLSNQPQHF	TGTGCCAGCTCACCACCGTTTTCCAAGGGACTGAGCAATCAGCCCCAGCATTTT
TRBV28	TRBJ2-3	-	TRBD2	CASTPGGVTDTQYF	TGTGCCAGCACGCCGGGGGGGGTGACAGATACGCAGTATTTT
TRBV2	TRBJ2-2	-	TRBD1	CARQDRGGYTGELFF	TGTGCCAGACAAGACAGGGGCGGCTACACCGGGGAGCTGTTTTTT
TRBV7-2	TRBJ2-7	-	TRBD1	CASSLSQGANEQYF	TGTGCCAGCAGCTTAAGTCAGGGGGCGAACGAGCAGTACTTC
TRBV28	TRBJ1-2	-	TRBD1	CASSYRGYGYTF	TGTGCCAGCAGTTACAGGGGCTATGGCTACACCTTC
TRBV29-1	TRBJ2-3	-	-	CSVDGADTQYF	TGCAGCGTTGACGGTGCCGATACGCAGTATTTT
TRBV7-2	TRBJ2-7	once	-	CASTKNRDSAYEQYF	TGTGCCAGCACTAAAAACCGGGACTCGGCCTACGAGCAGTACTTC
TRBV5-4	TRBJ2-7	-	-	CASSGRVSEQYF	TGTGCCAGCAGCGGACGGGTGTCCGAGCAGTACTTC
TRBV2	TRBJ2-2	-	TRBD2	CARAGPSGPTGELFF	TGTGCCAGAGCAGGCCCTAGCGGTCCCACCGGGGAGCTGTTTTTT
TRBV5-4	TRBJ2-3	-	TRBD1	CASSWDRADTQYF	TGTGCCAGCAGCTGGGACAGGGCGGATACGCAGTATTTT
TRBV19	TRBJ2-3	-	-	CASSLGILDTQYF	TGTGCCAGTAGTTTGGGGATTTTGGATACGCAGTATTTT
TRBV6-6	TRBJ1-4	once	-	CASSRIVATNEKLFF	TGTGCCAGCAGTCGGATTGTTGCAACTAATGAAAAACTGTTTTTT
TRBV29-1	TRBJ2-3	-	TRBD2	CSVDGGRAVLSTDTQYF	TGCAGCGTTGACGGCGGGAGAGCAGTTTTATCCACAGATACGCAGTATTTT
TRBV13	TRBJ2-1	-	-	CASSPDYNEQFF	TGTGCCAGCAGCCCAGACTACAATGAGCAGTTCTTC
TRBV10-3	TRBJ1-1	-	-	CAISEGRGGEAFF	TGTGCCATCAGTGAGGGGCGCGGTGGTGAAGCTTTCTTT
TRBV19	TRBJ2-1	once	TRBD2	CASGLAGGSYNEQFF	TGTGCCAGTGGGCTAGCGGGGGGCTCCTACAATGAGCAGTTCTTC
TRBV19	TRBJ2-2	few	-	CASTAGAVGELFF	TGTGCCAGTACCGCAGGGGCGGTGGGGGAGCTGTTTTTT
TRBV2	TRBJ2-1	-	TRBD2	CASSEGLAAYNEQFF	TGTGCCAGCAGTGAAGGTCTAGCGGCCTACAATGAGCAGTTCTTC
TRBV27	TRBJ2-7	-	TRBD2	CASTGLAGVSEQYF	TGTGCCAGCACAGGATTAGCGGGAGTTAGCGAGCAGTACTTC
TRBV11-2	TRBJ1-4	-	TRBD1	CASSLKGTGSYEKLFF	TGTGCCAGCAGCTTAAAGGGGACAGGGTCTTATGAAAAACTGTTTTTT
TRBV5-4	TRBJ1-1	-	-	CASSLWAMNTEAFF	TGTGCCAGCAGCTTGTGGGCGATGAACACTGAAGCTTTCTTT
TRBV5-1	TRBJ1-1	-	-	CASSLAGTVVSNTEAFF	TGCGCCAGCAGCTTGGCCGGGACTGTGGTCTCGAACACTGAAGCTTTCTTT
TRBV7-9	TRBJ1-1	few	-	CASSFEGPGTEAFF	TGTGCCAGCAGCTTTGAGGGGCCGGGCACTGAAGCTTTCTTT
TRBV7-8	TRBJ2-7	-	TRBD2	CASSSAGGREQYF	TGTGCCAGCAGCTCAGCGGGGGGGCGCGAGCAGTACTTC
TRBV15	TRBJ1-1	few	TRBD1	CATSRAGTGASFF	TGTGCCACCAGCAGAGCCGGTACAGGGGCATCTTTCTTT
TRBV5-1	TRBJ1-2	once	-	CASSTDGGYGYTF	TGCGCCAGCAGCACGGACGGCGGATATGGCTACACCTTC
TRBV7-3	TRBJ1-2	-	-	CASSSIRTSKGYTF	TGTGCCAGCAGCTCCATCCGGACCTCGAAGGGCTACACCTTC
TRBV28	TRBJ2-7	-	-	CASSFSQSYEQYF	TGTGCCAGCAGTTTCTCCCAATCATACGAGCAGTACTTC
TRBV6-1	TRBJ1-5	-	-	CASSEKRGGNQPQHF	TGTGCCAGCAGTGAAAAGCGGGGTGGCAATCAGCCCCAGCATTTT
TRBV10-3	TRBJ1-1	-	-	CAISSPNTEAFF	TGTGCCATCAGTAGCCCCAACACTGAAGCTTTCTTT
TRBV19	TRBJ1-1	-	-	CASSTQIMGGTEAFF	TGTGCCAGTAGTACCCAGATCATGGGCGGCACTGAAGCTTTCTTT
TRBV11-3	TRBJ2-1	-	TRBD2	CASSPTGGGRGEQFF	TGTGCCAGCAGCCCCACCGGGGGGGGGCGCGGGGAGCAGTTCTTC
TRBV9	TRBJ1-1	-	-	CASSESPTANTEAFF	TGTGCCAGCAGCGAATCTCCGACAGCCAACACTGAAGCTTTCTTT
TRBV7-2	TRBJ2-5	-	TRBD2	CASSGLAGGAQYF	TGTGCCAGCAGCGGACTAGCGGGAGGGGCCCAGTACTTC
TRBV28	TRBJ1-5	-	-	CASSFRGRYRPQHF	TGTGCCAGCAGTTTTCGGGGACGCTATCGGCCCCAGCATTTT
TRBV6-1	TRBJ2-2	-	TRBD2	CASSELAGVDTGELFF	TGTGCCAGCAGCGAACTAGCGGGAGTCGACACCGGGGAGCTGTTTTTT
TRBV6-5	TRBJ2-7	once	-	CASSPLARPWGGQYF	TGTGCCAGCAGTCCCCTGGCGCGTCCCTGGGGCGGGCAGTACTTC
TRBV19	TRBJ2-3	-	TRBD2	CASRPPSGSFLDTQYF	TGTGCCAGTAGACCCCCTAGCGGGAGTTTCCTAGATACGCAGTATTTT
TRBV28	TRBJ2-2	-	-	CAIFDTENTGELFF	TGTGCCATCTTCGATACAGAGAACACCGGGGAGCTGTTTTTT
TRBV27	TRBJ1-5	-	-	CASSSAPGTGQPQHF	TGTGCCAGCAGTTCCGCGCCTGGGACTGGACAGCCCCAGCATTTT
TRBV27	TRBJ1-2	once	TRBD1	CASSGTGGYNYGYTF	TGTGCCAGCAGCGGGACAGGGGGATACAACTATGGCTACACCTTC
TRBV18	TRBJ2-7	-	-	CATRVDSAYEQYF	TGTGCCACCAGAGTGGACAGTGCCTACGAGCAGTACTTC
TRBV5-1	TRBJ2-3	-	-	CASSAPGPKRDTQYF	TGCGCCAGCAGCGCGCCGGGTCCAAAACGGGATACGCAGTATTTT
TRBV6-1	TRBJ1-5	-	-	CASSPFANSHQPQHF	TGTGCCAGCAGTCCTTTCGCGAACAGCCATCAGCCCCAGCATTTT
TRBV6-1	TRBJ1-4	-	TRBD1	CASTEQGRQSEKLFF	TGTGCCAGCACCGAACAGGGGCGCCAAAGTGAAAAACTGTTTTTT
TRBV21-1	TRBJ2-2	-	-	CAFFEGAGSNTGELFF	TGTGCCTTCTTTGAGGGGGCCGGATCGAACACCGGGGAGCTGTTTTTT
TRBV18	TRBJ2-3	-	-	CASSPPLGTSTDTQYF	TGTGCCAGCTCACCACCTCTGGGAACTAGCACAGATACGCAGTATTTT
TRBV10-1	TRBJ1-1	-	-	CASSERRAAEAFF	TGCGCCAGCAGTGAACGTCGGGCAGCAGAAGCTTTCTTT
TRBV4-3	TRBJ1-5	once	-	CASSPDNSNQPQHF	TGCGCCAGCAGCCCGGACAATAGCAATCAGCCCCAGCATTTT